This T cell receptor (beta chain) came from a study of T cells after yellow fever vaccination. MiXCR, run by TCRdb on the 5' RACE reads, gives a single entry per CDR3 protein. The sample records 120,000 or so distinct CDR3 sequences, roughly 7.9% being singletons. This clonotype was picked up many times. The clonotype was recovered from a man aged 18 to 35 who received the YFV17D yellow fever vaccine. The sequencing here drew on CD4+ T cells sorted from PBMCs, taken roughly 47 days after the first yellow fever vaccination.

CDR3 residues: CASSFNGNTEAFF. In DNA, the CDR3 is TGCGCCAGCAGTTTTAACGGGAACACTGAAGCTTTCTTT. The chain is built from TRBV10-1 and TRBJ1-1; D gene uncertain. Germline V gene data show CDR1 as WNHNN and CDR2 as SYGVQD (reference sequence). The V and J ends lost 5 bases and 1 base respectively, with 8 bases between them. This CDR3 region has 13 residues.